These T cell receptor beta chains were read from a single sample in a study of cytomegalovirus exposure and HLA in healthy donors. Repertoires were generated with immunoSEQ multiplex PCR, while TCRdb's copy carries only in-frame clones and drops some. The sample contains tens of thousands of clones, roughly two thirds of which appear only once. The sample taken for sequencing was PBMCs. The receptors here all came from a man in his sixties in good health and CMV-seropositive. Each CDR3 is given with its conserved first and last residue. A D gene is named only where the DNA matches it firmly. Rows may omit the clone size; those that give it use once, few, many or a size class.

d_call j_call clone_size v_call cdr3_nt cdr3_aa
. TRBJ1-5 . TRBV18 TGTGCCAGCTCACCGTCAGGGCTTCATAGCAATCAGCCCCAGCATTTT CASSPSGLHSNQPQHF
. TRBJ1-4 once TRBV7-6 TGTGCCAGCAGCCCGACAGCCTATGAAAAACTGTTTTTT CASSPTAYEKLFF
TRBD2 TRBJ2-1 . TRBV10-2 TGCGCCAGCAGTGGGAGTAGCGGGTCCTACAATGAGCAGTTCTTC CASSGSSGSYNEQFF
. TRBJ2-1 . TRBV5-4 TGTGCCAGCAGCTTCGATAAGGGGATCTCCTACAATGAGCAGTTCTTC CASSFDKGISYNEQFF
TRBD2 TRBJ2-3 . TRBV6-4 TGTGCCAGCAGTGGGGTAGCGGGGAGCACAGATACGCAGTATTTT CASSGVAGSTDTQYF
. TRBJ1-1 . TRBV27 TGTGCCAGCAGTCTACAAGGGGTCCCTGAAGCTTTCTTT CASSLQGVPEAFF
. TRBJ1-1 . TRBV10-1 TGCGCCAGCAGTGGCGGGGGGCTGGGTGAAGCTTTCTTT CASSGGGLGEAFF
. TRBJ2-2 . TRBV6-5 TGTGCCAGCAGGCGACTCACCGGGGAGCTGTTTTTT CASRRLTGELFF
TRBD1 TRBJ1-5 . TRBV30 TGTGCCTGGAGTGCCGACAGGGCTCCCAATCAGCCCCAGCATTTT CAWSADRAPNQPQHF
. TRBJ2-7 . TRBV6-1 TGTGCCAGCAGTGAACAGGACAGTTCTTCCTACGAGCAGTACTTC CASSEQDSSSYEQYF
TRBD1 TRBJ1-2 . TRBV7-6 TGTGCCAGCAGCCCCCGACAGGGGTTCTATGGCTACACCTTC CASSPRQGFYGYTF
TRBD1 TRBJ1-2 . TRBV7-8 TGTGCCAGCAGCTTATTTAGGGACAGGGGCTTAGGCTACACCTTC CASSLFRDRGLGYTF
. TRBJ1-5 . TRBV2 TGTGCCAGCAGCCAGGGATCAAATAGCAATCAGCCCCAGCATTTT CASSQGSNSNQPQHF
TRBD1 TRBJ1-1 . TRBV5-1 TGCGCCAGCAGCCCCAGACAGGGCCCTGTCGGCACTGAAGCTTTCTTT CASSPRQGPVGTEAFF
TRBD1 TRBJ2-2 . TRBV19 TGTGCCAGTCGCCCAGCGACAGGGGGCACCGGGGAGCTGTTTTTC CASRPATGGTGELFF
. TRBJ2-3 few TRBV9 TGTGCCAGCAGCGTAGCAACCGGGGAGGCAGATACGCAGTATTTT CASSVATGEADTQYF
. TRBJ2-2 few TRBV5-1 TGCGCCAGCAGCTTGGGACACACGAACACCGGGGAGCTGTTTTTT CASSLGHTNTGELFF
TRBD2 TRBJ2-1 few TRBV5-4 TGTGCCAGCAGCTTAGCGGGGGGGCCAGAGTCCTACAATGAGCAGTTCTTC CASSLAGGPESYNEQFF
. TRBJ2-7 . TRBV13 TGTGCCAGCAGCTTAGGGGTCGGGGGACCCTACGAGCAGTACTTC CASSLGVGGPYEQYF
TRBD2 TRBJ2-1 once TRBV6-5 TGTGCCAGCAGTTCCCGGACTAGCGGGTTCTACAATGAGCAGTTCTTC CASSSRTSGFYNEQFF
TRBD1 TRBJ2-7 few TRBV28 TGTGCCAGCAGTTTGGCCGGGACAGGGGAATCCGAGCAGTACTTC CASSLAGTGESEQYF
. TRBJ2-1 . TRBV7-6 TGTGCCAGCAGCTTAGAGCCGACAGACTACAATGAGCAGTTCTTC CASSLEPTDYNEQFF